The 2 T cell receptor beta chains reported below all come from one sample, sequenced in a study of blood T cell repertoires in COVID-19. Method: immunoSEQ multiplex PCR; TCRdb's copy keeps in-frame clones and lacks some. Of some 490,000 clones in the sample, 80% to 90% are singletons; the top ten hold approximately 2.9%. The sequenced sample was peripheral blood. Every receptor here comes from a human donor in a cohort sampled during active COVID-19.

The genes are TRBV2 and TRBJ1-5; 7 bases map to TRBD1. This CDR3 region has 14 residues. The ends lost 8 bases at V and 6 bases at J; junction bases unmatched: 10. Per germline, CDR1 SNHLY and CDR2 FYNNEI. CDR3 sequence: CASARTGVSQPQHF. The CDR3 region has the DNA TGTGCCAGCGCACGGACAGGAGTGTCTCAGCCCCAGCATTTT.

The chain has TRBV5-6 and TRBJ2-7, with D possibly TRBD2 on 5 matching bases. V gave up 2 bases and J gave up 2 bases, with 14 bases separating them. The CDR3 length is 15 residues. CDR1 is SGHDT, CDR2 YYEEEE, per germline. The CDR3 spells CASSLRGGLPYEQYF. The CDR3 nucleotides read TGTGCCAGCAGCTTACGGGGTGGCCTTCCCTACGAGCAGTACTTC.